This TCR beta chain came from a study of monozygotic twins with inflammatory bowel disease (dated by TCRdb to between 2018 and 2020). Context from the whole study: In total, around 28 monozygotic twin pairs made up the full study: 19 Danish pairs, all IBD-discordant, plus nine German pairs, of which four were IBD-concordant and five were IBD-discordant. The search for disease-associated traits relied mainly on comparing IBD patients with their genetically identical healthy co-twins within discordant pairs. Each individual had, on average, about 151 000 unique TCRalpha sequences and 181 000 unique TCRbeta sequences available for analysis.

Preparation of the library involved 5' RACE. Each TCR library was prepared from 3,000 to 4,500 ng of total RNA. cDNA was synthesized with SMARTScribe reverse transcriptase in eight separate reactions per sample. During cDNA synthesis, template switching introduced unique molecular identifiers that contained a 6-nucleotide sample barcode. Two nested PCRs of approximately 16 and 10 cycles amplified the TCRalpha and TCRbeta cDNA, and bead purification followed each PCR. Before amplification, the cDNA was treated with uracil DNA-glycosylase and purified using the QIAquick PCR purification kit. The second PCR was the step at which Illumina TruSeq-compatible adapters and sample-specific barcodes were added. Library quality and concentration were assessed using TapeStation and Qubit, and about 5 ng of each library was pooled. The pooled libraries were sequenced with 2 x 100 bp reads and custom sequencing primers on an Illumina HiSeq2500 single-index Rapid Run. The authors' pipeline ran thus. MiGEC version 1.2.6 was used for UMI-based consensus assembly, which corrected PCR and sequencing errors. MiXCR version 2.1.1 was used to carry out V(D)J alignment, clonotype assembly and CDR3 extraction. To normalise gene usage, clonotype sharing and MAIT/NKT TCR abundance, the analysis used the top 1000, 10 000 and 20 000 clonotypes per sample. After downsampling to 27 000 UMIs, diversity was calculated as the inverse Simpson index using the vegan R package. Paired Mann-Whitney U tests were applied to discordant twin pairs, with Benjamini-Hochberg correction for multiple testing. With the reads reprocessed by TCRdb, a single entry stands for each CDR3 protein sequence and no DNA is reported. The V and J calls here are based on TCRdb, not the publication. This specimen's table enumerates roughly 160,000 distinct CDR3 sequences. The ten largest account for around 7% of the sample.

On this clonotype: Its specific antigen is unknown.

The paper as a whole reports these results and caveats: No difference in repertoire similarity was observed between concordant and discordant twins, possibly owing to limited statistical power. A decrease in TCRbeta repertoire diversity, as measured by inverse Simpson index, was observed in IBD patients compared with their healthy co-twins. Compared with healthy twins, IBD patients had fewer clonotypes in common with other individuals, a difference most pronounced in patients showing signs of disease activity. Because patients were on differing immunosuppressive treatments, the repertoires may have picked up extra background noise and inter-individual variability. The results gave no support for a single strong signal or clonotype linked to IBD. Different T cell subtypes could not be distinguished in the analysis.

A roughly 2.6 ml peripheral blood sample was drawn into PAXgene tubes per donor and stored at -80°C. Without T cell sorting, total RNA was isolated from whole blood using the PAXgene blood miRNA kit on an automated QIAcube. Peripheral blood from monozygotic twin pairs concordant or discordant for inflammatory bowel disease was subjected to deep TCRalpha and TCRbeta repertoire profiling with unique molecular barcoding. Smoking habits were recorded for all twin pairs, with individuals classified as current, former or never smokers. The sample taken for sequencing was blood. The clonotype originates from a human donor with ulcerative colitis or Crohn's disease, or a healthy co-twin of an affected twin (not recorded which).

CDR3 loop: CASSPTPTGAYEQYF. The chain is encoded by TRBV3-1 joined to TRBJ2-7; TCRdb returns TRBD1, unconfirmable since there is no DNA. The CDR3 contains 15 residues, cysteine and phenylalanine counted. There is no recorded DNA. Via the germline V gene (reference sequence), CDR1 is LGHDT and CDR2 YNNKEL.